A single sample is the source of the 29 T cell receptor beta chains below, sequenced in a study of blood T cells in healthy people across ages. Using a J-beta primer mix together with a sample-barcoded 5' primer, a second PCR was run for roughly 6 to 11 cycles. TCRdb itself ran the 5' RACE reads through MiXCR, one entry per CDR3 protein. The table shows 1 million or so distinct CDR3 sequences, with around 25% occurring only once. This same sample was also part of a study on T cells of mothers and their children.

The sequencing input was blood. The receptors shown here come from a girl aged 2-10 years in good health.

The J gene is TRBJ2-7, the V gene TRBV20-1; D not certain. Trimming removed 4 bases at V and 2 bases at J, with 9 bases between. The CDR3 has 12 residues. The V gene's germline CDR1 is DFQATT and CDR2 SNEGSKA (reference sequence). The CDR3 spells CSAIQRAYEQYF. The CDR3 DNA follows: TGCAGTGCTATCCAGCGAGCCTACGAGCAGTACTTC.

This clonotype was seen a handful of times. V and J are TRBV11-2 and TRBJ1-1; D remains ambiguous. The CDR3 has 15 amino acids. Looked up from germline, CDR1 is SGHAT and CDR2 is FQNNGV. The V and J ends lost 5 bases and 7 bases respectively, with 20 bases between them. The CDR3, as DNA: TGTGCCAGCAGCCTTAGCGGGGTTGGAGGGATTGAAGCTTTCTTT. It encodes CASSLSGVGGIEAFF.

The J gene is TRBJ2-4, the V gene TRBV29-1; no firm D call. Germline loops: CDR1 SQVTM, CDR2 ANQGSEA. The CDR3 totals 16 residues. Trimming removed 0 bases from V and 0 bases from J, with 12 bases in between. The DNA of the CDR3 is TGCAGCGTTGAAGAGTCTGGTGGGATAGCCAAAAACATTCAGTACTTC. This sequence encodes CSVEESGGIAKNIQYF.

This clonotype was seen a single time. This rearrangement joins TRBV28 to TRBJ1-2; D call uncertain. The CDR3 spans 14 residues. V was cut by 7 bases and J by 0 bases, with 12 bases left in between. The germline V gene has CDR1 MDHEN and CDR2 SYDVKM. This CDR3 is CASILGGANYGYTF. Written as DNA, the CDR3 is TGTGCCAGCATACTGGGCGGCGCTAACTATGGCTACACCTTC.

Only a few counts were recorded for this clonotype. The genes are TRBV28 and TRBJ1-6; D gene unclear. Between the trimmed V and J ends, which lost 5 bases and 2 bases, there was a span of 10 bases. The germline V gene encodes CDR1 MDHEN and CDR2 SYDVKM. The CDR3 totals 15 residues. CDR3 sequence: CASSPLRAYNSPLHF. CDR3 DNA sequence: TGTGCCAGCAGTCCTCTTCGCGCCTATAATTCACCCCTCCACTTT.

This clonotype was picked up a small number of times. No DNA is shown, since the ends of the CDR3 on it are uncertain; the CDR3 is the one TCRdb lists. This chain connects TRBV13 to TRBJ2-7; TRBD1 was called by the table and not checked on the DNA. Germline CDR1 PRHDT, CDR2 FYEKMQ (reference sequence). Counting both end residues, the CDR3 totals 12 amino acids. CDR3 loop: CASSPFGTGINF.

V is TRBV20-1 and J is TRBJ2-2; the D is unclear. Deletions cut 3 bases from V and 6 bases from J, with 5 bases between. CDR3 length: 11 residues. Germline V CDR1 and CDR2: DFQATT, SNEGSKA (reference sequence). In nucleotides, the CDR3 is TGCAGTGCTAGTTGGTCCGGGGAGCTGTTTTTT. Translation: CSASWSGELFF.

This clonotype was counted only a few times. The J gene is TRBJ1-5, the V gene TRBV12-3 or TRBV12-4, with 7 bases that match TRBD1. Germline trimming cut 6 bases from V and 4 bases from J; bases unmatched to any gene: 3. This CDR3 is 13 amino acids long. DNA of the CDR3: TGTGCCAGCAGGACAGGGAAAAATCAGCCCCAGCATTTT. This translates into CASRTGKNQPQHF.

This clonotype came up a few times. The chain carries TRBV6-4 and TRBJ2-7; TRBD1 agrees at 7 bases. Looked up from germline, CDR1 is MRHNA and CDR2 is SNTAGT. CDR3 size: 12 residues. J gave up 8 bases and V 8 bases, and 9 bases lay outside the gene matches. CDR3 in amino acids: CASGTGDGKQYF. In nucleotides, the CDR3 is TGTGCCAGCGGTACAGGGGATGGGAAGCAGTACTTC.

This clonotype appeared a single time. The CDR3 loop is CSARDGWGGSYNEQFF. CDR3 bases: TGCAGTGCTAGAGATGGATGGGGGGGCTCCTACAATGAGCAGTTCTTC. The chain is built from TRBV20-1 and TRBJ2-1; TRBD2 aligns across 7 bases. CDR1 is DFQATT, CDR2 SNEGSKA, per germline (reference sequence). The J segment lost 0 bases and the V segment lost 0 bases, leaving 5 bases of the junction unmatched. This CDR3 has 16 amino acids.

This chain's CDR3 is CASSHPGQGLDEAFF. In DNA form, the CDR3 reads TGCGCCAGCAGCCACCCGGGACAGGGACTCGATGAAGCTTTCTTT. V and J are TRBV4-1 and TRBJ1-1; 9 nucleotides align to TRBD1. CDR1 MGHRA and CDR2 YSYEKL come from the germline V gene. Germline trimming cut 3 bases from V and 7 bases from J; bases unmatched to any gene: 9. The length of the CDR3 is 15 residues.

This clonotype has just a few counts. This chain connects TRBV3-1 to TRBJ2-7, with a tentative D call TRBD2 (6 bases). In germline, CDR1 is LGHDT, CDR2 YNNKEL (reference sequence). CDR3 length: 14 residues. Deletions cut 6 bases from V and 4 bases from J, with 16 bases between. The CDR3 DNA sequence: TGTGCCAGCAGTTTGAGGAGGGGTGTGTACGAGCAGTACTTC. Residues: CASSLRRGVYEQYF.

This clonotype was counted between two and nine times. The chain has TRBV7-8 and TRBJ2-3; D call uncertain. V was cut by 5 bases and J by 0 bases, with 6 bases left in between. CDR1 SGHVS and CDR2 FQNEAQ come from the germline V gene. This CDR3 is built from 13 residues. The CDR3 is CASSHASTDTQYF. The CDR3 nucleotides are TGTGCCAGCAGCCACGCTAGCACAGATACGCAGTATTTT.

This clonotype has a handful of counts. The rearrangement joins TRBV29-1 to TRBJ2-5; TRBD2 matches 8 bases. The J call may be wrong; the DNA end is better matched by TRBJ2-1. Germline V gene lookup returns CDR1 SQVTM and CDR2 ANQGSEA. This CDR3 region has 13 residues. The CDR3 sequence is CSVEPAGVRGQFF. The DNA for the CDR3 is TGCAGCGTTGAGCCAGCGGGAGTGAGAGGGCAGTTCTTC.

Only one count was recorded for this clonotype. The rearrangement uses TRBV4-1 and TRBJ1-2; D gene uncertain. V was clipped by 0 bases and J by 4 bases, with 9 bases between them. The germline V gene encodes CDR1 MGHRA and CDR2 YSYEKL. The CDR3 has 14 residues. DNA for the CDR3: TGCGCCAGCAGCCAAGAGCCCGAACTCTATGGCTACACCTTC. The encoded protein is CASSQEPELYGYTF.

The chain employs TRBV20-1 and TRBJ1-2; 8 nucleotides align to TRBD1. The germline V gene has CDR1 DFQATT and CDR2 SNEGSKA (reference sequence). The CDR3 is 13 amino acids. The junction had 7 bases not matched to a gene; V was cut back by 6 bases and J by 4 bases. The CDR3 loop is CSAGLQGGYGYTF. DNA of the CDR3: TGCAGTGCGGGACTACAGGGGGGCTATGGCTACACCTTC.

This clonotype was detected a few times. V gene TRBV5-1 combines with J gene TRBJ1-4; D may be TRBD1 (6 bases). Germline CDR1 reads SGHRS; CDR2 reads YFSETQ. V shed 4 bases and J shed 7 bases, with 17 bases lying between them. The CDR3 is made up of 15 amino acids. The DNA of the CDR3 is TGCGCCAGCAGCGTGAACCAGGGGTACGCTGAAAAACTGTTTTTT. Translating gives CASSVNQGYAEKLFF.

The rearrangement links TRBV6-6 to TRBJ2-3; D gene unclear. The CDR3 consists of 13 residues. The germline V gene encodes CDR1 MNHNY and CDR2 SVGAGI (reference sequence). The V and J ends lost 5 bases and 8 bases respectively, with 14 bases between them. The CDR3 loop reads CASSMTLVGTQYF. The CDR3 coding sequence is TGTGCCAGCAGTATGACCCTCGTCGGTACGCAGTATTTT.

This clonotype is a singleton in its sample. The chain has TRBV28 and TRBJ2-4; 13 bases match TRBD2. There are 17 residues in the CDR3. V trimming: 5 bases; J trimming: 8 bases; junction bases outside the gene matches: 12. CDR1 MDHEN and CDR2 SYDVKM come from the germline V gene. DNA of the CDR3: TGTGCCAGCAGTCCCCCGGGACTAGCGGGAAACGGGGACATTCAGTACTTC. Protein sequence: CASSPPGLAGNGDIQYF.

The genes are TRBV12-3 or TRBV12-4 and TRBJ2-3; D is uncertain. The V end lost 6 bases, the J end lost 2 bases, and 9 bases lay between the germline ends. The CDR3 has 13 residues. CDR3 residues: CASSTADTDTQYF. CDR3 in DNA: TGTGCCAGCAGCACCGCGGACACAGATACGCAGTATTTT.

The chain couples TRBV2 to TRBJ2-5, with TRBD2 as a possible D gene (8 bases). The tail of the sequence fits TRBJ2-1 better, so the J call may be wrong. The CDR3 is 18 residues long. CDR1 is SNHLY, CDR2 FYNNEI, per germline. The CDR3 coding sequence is TGTGCCAGCAGTGATGCCTCGGTCTGGGGACTAGGGGGCTTTGAGCAGTTCTTC. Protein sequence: CASSDASVWGLGGFEQFF.

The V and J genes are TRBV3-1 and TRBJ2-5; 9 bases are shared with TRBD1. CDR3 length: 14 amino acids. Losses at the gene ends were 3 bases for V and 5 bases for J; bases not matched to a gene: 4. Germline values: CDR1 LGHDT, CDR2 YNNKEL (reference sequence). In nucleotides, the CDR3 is TGTGCCAGCAGCCACCCCGGGACAGGGGAGACCCAGTACTTC. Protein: CASSHPGTGETQYF.

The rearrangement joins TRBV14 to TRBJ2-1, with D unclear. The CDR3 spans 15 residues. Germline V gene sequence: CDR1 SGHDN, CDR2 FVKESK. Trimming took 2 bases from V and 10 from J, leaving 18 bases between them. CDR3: CASSQSVTMSTEQFF. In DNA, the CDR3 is TGTGCCAGCAGCCAATCGGTAACAATGAGCACAGAGCAGTTCTTC.

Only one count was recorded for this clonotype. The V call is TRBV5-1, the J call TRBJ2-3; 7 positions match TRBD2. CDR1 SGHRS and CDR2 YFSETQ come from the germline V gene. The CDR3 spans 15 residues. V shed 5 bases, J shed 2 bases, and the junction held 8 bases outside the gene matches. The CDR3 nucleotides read TGCGCCAGCAGGGAAGCGGGGACCTACACAGATACGCAGTATTTT. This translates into CASREAGTYTDTQYF.

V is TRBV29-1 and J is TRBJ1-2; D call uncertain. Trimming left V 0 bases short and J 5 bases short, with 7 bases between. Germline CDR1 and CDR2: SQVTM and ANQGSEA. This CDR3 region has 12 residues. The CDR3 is CSVEDQLYGYTF. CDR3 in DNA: TGCAGCGTTGAAGATCAACTATATGGCTACACCTTC. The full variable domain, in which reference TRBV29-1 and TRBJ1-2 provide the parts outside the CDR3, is SAVISQKPSRDICQRGTSLTIQCQVDSQVTMMFWYRQQPGQSLTLIATANQGSEATYESGFVIDKFPISRPNLTFSTLTVSNMSPEDSSIYLCSVEDQLYGYTFGSGTRLTVV.

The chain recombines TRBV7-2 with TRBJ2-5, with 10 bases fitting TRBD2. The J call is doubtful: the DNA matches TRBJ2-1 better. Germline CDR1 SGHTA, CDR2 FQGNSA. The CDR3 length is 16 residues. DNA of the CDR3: TGTGCCAGCAGCCCTCTCTTGGCTAGCGGGGGTAATGAGCAGTTCTTC. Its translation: CASSPLLASGGNEQFF.

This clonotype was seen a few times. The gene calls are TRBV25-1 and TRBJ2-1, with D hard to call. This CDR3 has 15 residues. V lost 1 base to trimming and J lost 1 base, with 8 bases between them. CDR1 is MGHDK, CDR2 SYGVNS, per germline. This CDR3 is CASSESDVSYNEQFF. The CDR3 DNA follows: TGTGCCAGCAGTGAATCAGATGTGTCCTACAATGAGCAGTTCTTC.

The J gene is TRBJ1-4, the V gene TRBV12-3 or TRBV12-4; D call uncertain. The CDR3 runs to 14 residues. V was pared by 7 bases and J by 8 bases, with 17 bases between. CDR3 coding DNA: TGTGCCAGCACCACGAGGGTGGGTTACGAAAAACTGTTTTTT. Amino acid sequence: CASTTRVGYEKLFF.

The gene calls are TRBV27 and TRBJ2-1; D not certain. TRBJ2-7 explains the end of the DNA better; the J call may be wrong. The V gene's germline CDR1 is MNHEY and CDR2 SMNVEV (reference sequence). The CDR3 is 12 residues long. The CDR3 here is CASRPVLYEQYF. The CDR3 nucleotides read TGTGCCAGCAGACCCGTTCTTTACGAGCAGTACTTC.